The 32 T cell receptor beta chains given below trace back to one sample, sequenced in a study of blood T cell repertoires in COVID-19. The repertoire was sequenced with immunoSEQ multiplex PCR; TCRdb's copy has only in-frame clones and lacks some. The repertoire has fewer than 250,000 clones, around 86% of them found once; the top ten carry roughly 2%. Sequences were obtained from PBMCs or T cells enriched from blood (not recorded which). The source is a woman aged 45-65 years who had recovered from COVID-19.

The rearrangement links TRBV11-1 to TRBJ1-2, with 7 bases lining up with TRBD1. Germline V gene sequence: CDR1 SGHAT, CDR2 FQDESV (reference sequence). The J segment lost 7 bases and the V segment lost 5 bases, leaving 16 bases of the junction unmatched. The CDR3 has 16 residues. CDR3 in amino acids: CASSLEAGTVLSGYTF. CDR3 sequence (DNA): TGTGCCAGCAGCCTCGAGGCCGGGACAGTCCTTAGTGGCTACACCTTC.

This clone was seen more than once but under ten times. The chain has TRBV7-2 and TRBJ2-7; 7 bases are shared with TRBD1. The CDR3 has 14 amino acids. CDR1 SGHTA and CDR2 FQGNSA come from the germline V gene. V trimming: 5 bases; J trimming: 0 bases; junction bases outside the gene matches: 4. CDR3 region: CASSTNRGSYEQYF. In DNA form, the CDR3 reads TGTGCCAGCAGCACCAACAGGGGCTCCTACGAGCAGTACTTC.

On this clone itself: Distinct nucleotide sequences in the sample also encode this CDR3. The J gene is TRBJ1-1, the V gene TRBV5-1; 9 bases agree with TRBD1. CDR3 length: 13 amino acids. V trimming: 4 bases; J trimming: 7 bases; junction bases outside the gene matches: 5. The germline V gene has CDR1 SGHRS and CDR2 YFSETQ. The CDR3 loop is CASSLGQGLEAFF. CDR3 in DNA: TGCGCCAGCAGCCTGGGACAGGGCCTTGAAGCTTTCTTT.

The chain couples TRBV5-1 to TRBJ2-7; no definite D call. The CDR3 loop spans 14 amino acids. Trimming took off 9 bases at V and 1 base at J, with 17 bases between the two ends. Germline V lookup: CDR1 SGHRS, CDR2 YFSETQ. The CDR3 coding sequence is TGCGCCACCTCGCTGGGCCTCCTATCCTACGAGCAGTACTTC. This codes for CATSLGLLSYEQYF.

The gene calls are TRBV6-5 and TRBJ1-5; D is unresolved. The germline gives CDR1 MNHEY, CDR2 SVGAGI. The CDR3 extends over 15 amino acids. With 7 bases removed from V and 3 bases from J, the gap between germline ends came to 16 bases. This chain's CDR3 is CASTPGGGYNQPQHF. The CDR3 DNA reads TGTGCCAGCACTCCCGGCGGCGGTTACAATCAGCCCCAGCATTTT.

The J gene is TRBJ1-2, the V gene TRBV7-2, with 9 positions matching TRBD1. Trimming took 6 bases from V and 5 from J; bases not matched to a gene: 7. This CDR3 comprises 14 residues. CDR1 and CDR2 from the germline V gene are SGHTA and FQGNSA. CDR3 region: CASSGDRDRYGYTF. CDR3 bases: TGTGCCAGCAGTGGGGACAGGGACCGGTATGGCTACACCTTC.

This chain links TRBV7-8 with TRBJ1-5; 9 bases line up with TRBD1. This CDR3 comprises 15 residues. The germline V gene encodes CDR1 SGHVS and CDR2 FQNEAQ. V lost 1 base, J lost 9 bases, and 7 bases stayed unmatched. The CDR3 coding sequence is TGTGCCAGCAGCTTAGTGGGGACAGGGAGGGGGCCCCAGCATTTT. It encodes CASSLVGTGRGPQHF. Complete variable domain (other parts from reference TRBV7-8 and TRBJ1-5): GAGVSQSPRYKVAKRGQDVALRCDPISGHVSLFWYQQALGQGPEFLTYFQNEAQLDKSGLPSDRFFAERPEGSVSTLKIQRTQQEDSAVYLCASSLVGTGRGPQHFGDGTRLSIL.

The V call is TRBV3-1 (or the pseudogene TRBV3-2), the J call TRBJ1-2; 11 bases are shared with TRBD1. The V gene's germline CDR1 is LGHDT and CDR2 YNNKEL (reference sequence). CDR3 length: 15 residues. V lost 2 bases to trimming and J lost 7 bases; unmatched junction nucleotides: 6. In nucleotides, the CDR3 is TGTGCCAGCAGCCAATCGGACAGGGGGCATGGTGGCTACACCTTC. Translated: CASSQSDRGHGGYTF.

The chain is built from TRBV30 and TRBJ1-3, with 10 nucleotides matching TRBD1. V dropped 0 bases and J dropped 2; count of bases not matched to a gene: 4. The CDR3 is 16 residues long. Germline V CDR1 and CDR2: GTSNPN, SVGIG (reference sequence). CDR3 protein: CAWSVPGQGPGNTIYF. The CDR3 DNA sequence: TGTGCCTGGAGTGTACCGGGACAGGGGCCTGGAAACACCATATATTTT.

The chain employs TRBV30 and TRBJ1-5; TRBD1 matches at 8 bases. The CDR3 extends over 13 amino acids. V dropped 3 bases and J dropped 11; count of bases not matched to a gene: 9. Germline CDR1 reads GTSNPN; CDR2 reads SVGIG (reference sequence). The CDR3 loop is CAWSETGVEAQHF. CDR3 nucleotides: TGTGCCTGGAGCGAGACAGGGGTTGAGGCCCAGCATTTT. Full variable domain (outside the CDR3, taken from reference TRBV30 and TRBJ1-5): SQTIHQWPATLVQPVGSPLSLECTVEGTSNPNLYWYRQAAGRGLQLLFYSVGIGQISSEVPQNLSASRPQDRQFILSSKKLLLSDSGFYLCAWSETGVEAQHFGDGTRLSIL.

This chain uses TRBV19 with TRBJ1-2; 7 nucleotides agree with TRBD1. Germline lookup yields CDR1 LNHDA and CDR2 SQIVND (reference sequence). V lost 5 bases to trimming and J lost 4 bases; unmatched junction nucleotides: 7. CDR3 length: 14 residues. DNA for the CDR3: TGTGCCAGTAGTCGGGAGGGGGCCGGCTATGGCTACACCTTC. Residues: CASSREGAGYGYTF.

The CDR3 loop reads CASGRGTMETQYF. DNA of the CDR3: TGCGCCAGCGGGAGGGGGACCATGGAGACCCAGTACTTC. This sequence joins TRBV5-1 and TRBJ2-5, with D possibly TRBD2 on 7 matching bases. The germline gives CDR1 SGHRS, CDR2 YFSETQ. V was clipped by 7 bases and J by 5 bases, with 15 bases between them. The CDR3 covers 13 residues.

The chain uses TRBV6-5 and TRBJ1-3, with D perhaps TRBD1 (5 bases). The germline V and J ends were trimmed by 2 bases and 4 bases, with 9 bases remaining between them. This CDR3 region has 14 residues. Germline CDR1 is MNHEY and CDR2 is SVGAGI. CDR3 sequence (DNA): TGTGCCAGCAGTTACCTGGGGCTAGGAAACACCATATATTTT. Protein product: CASSYLGLGNTIYF.

The chain recombines TRBV14 with TRBJ1-2; no firm D call. The CDR3 has 14 residues. V was clipped by 4 bases and J by 2 bases, with 11 bases between them. CDR1 is SGHDN, CDR2 FVKESK, per germline. The DNA for the CDR3 is TGTGCCAGCAGCCCCTCGGGTCAGAACTATGGCTACACCTTC. Protein sequence: CASSPSGQNYGYTF.

The J gene is TRBJ2-7, the V gene TRBV9; 7 nucleotides match TRBD1. Germline loops: CDR1 SGDLS, CDR2 YYNGEE. V lost 0 bases and J lost 2; bases outside the gene matches: 2. CDR3 length equals 14 residues. In nucleotides, the CDR3 is TGTGCCAGCAGCGTAGCCCAGGGGGCCTACGAGCAGTACTTC. Translated, it gives CASSVAQGAYEQYF.

The CDR3 spells CASSLDRTEKIYEQYF. The CDR3, as DNA: TGTGCCAGCAGCTTAGACCGGACAGAGAAAATCTACGAGCAGTACTTC. This chain connects TRBV11-3 to TRBJ2-7; D possibly corresponds to TRBD1 (6 bases). The CDR3 contains 16 residues. Germline V gene lookup returns CDR1 SGHNT and CDR2 YENEEA. Trimming removed 0 bases at V and 3 bases at J, with 15 bases between.

This clone was detected only once. The CDR3 here is CASSSGEGTEAFF. The DNA for the CDR3 is TGTGCCAGCAGCTCAGGGGAGGGAACTGAAGCTTTCTTT. The genes are TRBV6-5 and TRBJ1-1, with a tentative D call TRBD1 (6 bases). The CDR3 is 13 amino acids. The germline V gene encodes CDR1 MNHEY and CDR2 SVGAGI. V was pared by 6 bases and J by 5 bases, with 13 bases between.

The sample holds a few counts of this clone. This chain connects TRBV9 to TRBJ2-1; D is perhaps TRBD1 (6 bases). V dropped 1 base and J dropped 2 bases, with 10 bases sitting between them. The length of the CDR3 is 15 residues. Germline CDR1 SGDLS, CDR2 YYNGEE. For the CDR3, the DNA is TGTGCCAGCAGCGTAACAGGGATTCCCTACAATGAGCAGTTCTTC. Its protein product is CASSVTGIPYNEQFF. Combining the CDR3 with reference TRBV9 and TRBJ2-1 gives the whole variable domain DSGVTQTPKHLITATGQRVTLRCSPRSGDLSVYWYQQSLDQGLQFLIQYYNGEERAKGNILERFSAQQFPDLHSELNLSSLELGDSALYFCASSVTGIPYNEQFFGPGTRLTVL.

The chain couples TRBV7-9 to TRBJ1-1; perhaps TRBD1 as D (5 bases). This CDR3 region has 13 residues. V shed 0 bases and J shed 6 bases, with 8 bases lying between them. Per the germline V gene, CDR1 is SEHNR and CDR2 is FQNEAQ (reference sequence). The CDR3 here is CASSLASGSEAFF. CDR3 nucleotide sequence: TGTGCCAGCAGCTTAGCGTCAGGGTCTGAAGCTTTCTTT.

J is TRBJ1-2 and V is TRBV28; 7 positions agree with TRBD1. Germline V gene lookup returns CDR1 MDHEN and CDR2 SYDVKM. The CDR3 contains 17 residues. The junction had 21 bases not matched to a gene; V was cut back by 6 bases and J by 8 bases. CDR3 amino acids: CASSIFYTGTEENGYTF. Written as DNA, the CDR3 is TGTGCCAGCAGCATATTTTATACCGGGACAGAAGAGAACGGCTACACCTTC.

The chain combines TRBV28 with TRBJ2-5; 9 bases agree with TRBD2. J was trimmed by 6 bases and V by 10 bases; bases with no gene match: 9. Germline V gives CDR1 MDHEN, CDR2 SYDVKM. This CDR3 has 13 amino acids. The CDR3 reads CAMSGGRVKTQYF. CDR3 nucleotides: TGTGCCATGTCGGGCGGGAGGGTTAAGACCCAGTACTTC.

On this clone: Other DNA variants within this sample encode the same CDR3. The rearrangement links TRBV7-2 to TRBJ1-6, with TRBD1 matching over 7 bases. V trimming: 5 bases; J trimming: 4 bases; junction bases outside the gene matches: 2. Germline CDR1 reads SGHTA; CDR2 reads FQGNSA. The CDR3 consists of 14 residues. The CDR3 spells CASSPGQYNSPLHF. As DNA, the CDR3 is TGTGCCAGCAGCCCGGGACAGTATAATTCACCCCTCCACTTT. Variable domain in full (rest from reference TRBV7-2 and TRBJ1-6): GAGVSQSPSNKVTEKGKDVELRCDPISGHTALYWYRQSLGQGLEFLIYFQGNSAPDKSGLPSDRFSAERTGGSVSTLTIQRTQQEDSAVYLCASSPGQYNSPLHFGNGTRLTVT.

The chain has TRBV6-5 and TRBJ1-2; 8 bases agree with TRBD1. Germline lookup yields CDR1 MNHEY and CDR2 SVGAGI. This CDR3 contains 15 residues. V trimming: 8 bases; J trimming: 7 bases; junction bases outside the gene matches: 15. The CDR3 coding sequence is TGTGCCAGCCCCGGACAGGGAGGTGTACTTGGTGGCTACACCTTC. The encoded protein is CASPGQGGVLGGYTF.

Turning to this clone: Germline and junction disagree at one end, which may indicate a read error. The chain links TRBV6-5 to TRBJ1-1; D unresolved. This CDR3 region has 15 residues. Germline V gene data show CDR1 as MNHEY and CDR2 as SVGAGI. The chain's CDR3 is CASSNSAVQNTEAFF. The CDR3 bases are TGTGCCAGCAGTAACTCAGCCGTTCAGAACACTGAAGCTTTCTTT.

The CDR3 loop is CASSHSAGGGPDTQYF. DNA for the CDR3: TGCGCCAGCAGCCATTCAGCGGGGGGTGGCCCAGATACGCAGTATTTT. The rearrangement uses TRBV4-3 and TRBJ2-3; 9 nucleotides line up with TRBD2. Germline V gives CDR1 LGHNA, CDR2 YSLEER. Trimming removed 3 bases from V and 4 bases from J; junction bases left unmatched: 8. The CDR3 runs to 16 residues.

This rearrangement joins TRBV4-1 to TRBJ1-2; tentative D call: TRBD1 (5 bases). Germline V gene sequence: CDR1 MGHRA, CDR2 YSYEKL. The CDR3 has 13 amino acids. The germline V and J ends were trimmed by 3 bases and 0 bases, with 5 bases remaining between them. The CDR3 region is CASSQTANYGYTF. CDR3 nucleotides: TGCGCCAGCAGCCAGACAGCTAACTATGGCTACACCTTC.

V usage is TRBV12-3 or TRBV12-4 and J usage is TRBJ2-7; D is unclear. This CDR3 has 13 residues. Trimming took off 2 bases at V and 3 bases at J, with 8 bases between the two ends. The CDR3 nucleotides read TGTGCCAGCAGTTTAATGTATCGCTACGAGCAGTACTTC. Translation: CASSLMYRYEQYF.

The chain uses TRBV5-1 and TRBJ2-7, with 10 positions matching TRBD2. J was trimmed by 6 bases and V by 3 bases; bases with no gene match: 9. Germline lookup yields CDR1 SGHRS and CDR2 YFSETQ. CDR3 length: 15 amino acids. This CDR3 reads CASSYGGLAGAEQYF. DNA of the CDR3: TGCGCCAGCAGCTACGGAGGGCTAGCGGGAGCCGAGCAGTACTTC.

In its sample, this clone was seen once. The genes are TRBV6-5 and TRBJ1-4, with D maybe TRBD1 (5 bases). The CDR3 length is 14 residues. Germline loops: CDR1 MNHEY, CDR2 SVGAGI. V was trimmed by 2 bases and J by 9 bases, leaving 13 bases between them. CDR3 DNA sequence: TGTGCCAGCAGTTACACGGGCAGGACACAAAAACTGTTTTTT. It codes for CASSYTGRTQKLFF.

The chain is built from TRBV29-1 and TRBJ2-3, with no clear D. Germline CDR1 is SQVTM and CDR2 is ANQGSEA. The CDR3 covers 10 residues. The V gene lost 7 bases and the J gene lost 7 bases, with 9 bases spanning the gap. In nucleotides, the CDR3 is TGCAGCGCGGTTACATATACGCAGTATTTT. It codes for CSAVTYTQYF.

The chain recombines TRBV25-1 with TRBJ1-1; D perhaps matches TRBD1 (6 bases). V shed 4 bases and J shed 1 base, with 13 bases lying between them. CDR1 is MGHDK and CDR2 is SYGVNS in the germline V gene. The CDR3 spans 15 residues. The CDR3 region is CASSVVDSQNTEAFF. In DNA form, the CDR3 reads TGTGCCAGCAGTGTGGTGGACAGTCAGAACACTGAAGCTTTCTTT.

The CDR3 DNA is TGTGCCAGCTCAGGGGGCTTGAACACTGAAGCTTTCTTT. Translation: CASSGGLNTEAFF. The V call is TRBV18, the J call TRBJ1-1; TRBD1 is a possible D gene (6 bases). From germline, CDR1 is KGHSH and CDR2 LQKENI. The CDR3 is made up of 13 amino acids. V was pared by 5 bases and J by 0 bases, with 7 bases between.